Listed below are T cell receptor beta chains from one sample, sequenced in a study of T cells in localized non-small cell lung cancer. Profiling relied on immunoSEQ multiplex PCR, and the TCRdb table lists in-frame clones only, not all of them. The sample yields roughly 58,000 clones, about four fifths seen once. Sequenced material: PBMCs, taken before any cancer treatment. The receptors stem from a man between 40 and 75 years old with stage II lung adenocarcinoma. Both conserved end residues are part of each CDR3. The order of the fields is V gene, clone size, J gene, D gene, CDR3 protein, CDR3 DNA. The D gene is left open where the match is weak. Only some rows state a clone size, as once, few, many or a class for expanded clones.

V: TRBV7-9
size: .
J: TRBJ2-3
D: TRBD2
CDR3: CASSLSLAGVDTQYF
DNA: TGTGCCAGCAGCTTAAGCCTAGCGGGAGTAGATACGCAGTATTTT

V: TRBV7-9
size: once
J: TRBJ2-3
D: .
CDR3: CASSLPGLGNTQYF
DNA: TGTGCCAGCAGCCTCCCGGGATTGGGAAATACGCAGTATTTT

V: TRBV13
size: .
J: TRBJ1-2
D: .
CDR3: CASNKGKGFGDGYTF
DNA: TGTGCCAGCAACAAAGGGAAGGGGTTCGGCGATGGCTACACCTTC

V: TRBV5-4
size: .
J: TRBJ2-3
D: TRBD2
CDR3: CASSPTGGGRTDTQYF
DNA: TGTGCCAGCAGTCCGACGGGGGGAGGGCGAACAGATACGCAGTATTTT

V: TRBV6-4
size: .
J: TRBJ1-5
D: .
CDR3: CASSGTFGGQPQHF
DNA: TGTGCCAGCAGTGGGACCTTCGGGGGTCAGCCCCAGCATTTT

V: TRBV11-3
size: .
J: TRBJ2-2
D: .
CDR3: CASTLGGANTGELFF
DNA: TGTGCCAGCACCCTAGGGGGGGCGAACACCGGGGAGCTGTTTTTT

V: TRBV4-3
size: .
J: TRBJ1-5
D: .
CDR3: CASSQDRQAVQPQHF
DNA: TGCGCCAGCAGCCAAGATAGACAGGCCGTACAGCCCCAGCATTTT

V: TRBV7-9
size: .
J: TRBJ1-5
D: .
CDR3: CASTREGSNQPQHF
DNA: TGTGCCAGCACGAGGGAGGGAAGCAATCAGCCCCAGCATTTT

V: TRBV6-1
size: .
J: TRBJ2-7
D: .
CDR3: CASSHGGGDEQYF
DNA: TGTGCCAGCAGCCACGGAGGGGGGGACGAGCAGTACTTC

V: TRBV10-3
size: .
J: TRBJ1-5
D: TRBD1
CDR3: CATRDRGRGDNQPQHF
DNA: TGTGCCACCCGGGACAGGGGGAGAGGGGACAATCAGCCCCAGCATTTT